One and the same sample provided the 13 T cell receptor beta chains below, sequenced in a study of blood T cell repertoires in COVID-19. Sequencing was performed with immunoSEQ multiplex PCR; in TCRdb, only in-frame clones are kept and a portion is missing. Here the sample spans about 200,000 clones, 75% to 85% being singletons. Sequencing was performed on peripheral blood. These receptors came from a woman aged 80 or over with COVID-19, enrolled during active disease.

As concerns this clone: The same CDR3 arises from other DNA sequences in this sample as well. This chain joins TRBV3-1 (or the pseudogene TRBV3-2) and TRBJ2-1, with 11 bases lining up with TRBD2. Germline values: CDR1 LGHDT, CDR2 YNNKEL (reference sequence). The CDR3 contains 15 residues. With 4 bases clipped from V and 4 bases from J, the junction kept 3 bases outside the gene matches. CDR3 amino acids: CASSPGLAEYNEQFF. In DNA form, the CDR3 reads TGTGCCAGCAGCCCGGGACTAGCGGAGTACAATGAGCAGTTCTTC.

In this sample, this clone turned up a few times. The chain has TRBV3-1 (or the pseudogene TRBV3-2) and TRBJ1-2; a weak D match, TRBD1 (5 bases). Germline lookup yields CDR1 LGHDT and CDR2 YNNKEL (reference sequence). The CDR3 sequence is 17 residues long. Trimming removed 0 bases from V and 8 bases from J, with 22 bases in between. The DNA for the CDR3 is TGTGCCAGCAGCCAAGATTTAGGGGCGACCCCTGGAAAGGGCTACACCTTC. Protein product: CASSQDLGATPGKGYTF.

The chain employs TRBV25-1 and TRBJ1-6; no reliable D call. CDR1 is MGHDK and CDR2 is SYGVNS in the germline V gene. Trimming shortened V by 4 bases and J by 4 bases, and 5 bases separated the two germline ends. The CDR3 extends over 13 amino acids. The CDR3 sequence: CASSAVYNSPLHF. In DNA, the CDR3 is TGTGCCAGCAGTGCAGTGTATAATTCACCCCTCCACTTT. Based on the CDR3 plus reference TRBV25-1 and TRBJ1-6, the full variable domain is EADIYQTPRYLVIGTGKKITLECSQTMGHDKMYWYQQDPGMELHLIHYSYGVNSTEKGDLSSESTVSRIRTEHFPLTLESARPSHTSQYLCASSAVYNSPLHFGNGTRLTVT.

This chain joins TRBV6-1 and TRBJ2-7, with D perhaps TRBD1 (5 bases). The CDR3 loop spans 15 amino acids. The V gene's germline CDR1 is MNHNS and CDR2 SASEGT. Trimming removed 2 bases from V and 1 base from J, with 12 bases in between. CDR3 amino acids: CASSEIGHLSYEQYF. CDR3 bases: TGTGCCAGCAGTGAAATAGGACACCTATCCTACGAGCAGTACTTC.

This clone was picked up one time. The V gene is TRBV7-2, the J gene TRBJ2-3; TRBD2 aligns across 8 bases. There are 17 residues in the CDR3. The germline CDR1 and CDR2 sequences are SGHTA and FQGNSA. J was trimmed by 5 bases and V by 1 base; bases with no gene match: 11. The CDR3 region is CASSLGGGGGYGDTQYF. The CDR3 region has the DNA TGTGCCAGCAGCTTAGGAGGTGGCGGGGGGTATGGAGATACGCAGTATTTT.

The rearrangement uses TRBV18 and TRBJ2-7, with D possibly TRBD1 on 5 matching bases. Germline loops: CDR1 KGHSH, CDR2 LQKENI. V gave up 2 bases and J gave up 4 bases, with 12 bases separating them. The CDR3 sequence is 14 residues long. CDR3 in DNA: TGTGCCAGCTCACCAGTAACAGGACCATACGAGCAGTACTTC. Residues: CASSPVTGPYEQYF.

In this sample, this clone turned up a few times. CDR3 nucleotides: TGTGCCAGCAGCTTAGTACAGGGAAAAAAGACCCAGTACTTC. Its protein product is CASSLVQGKKTQYF. The chain joins TRBV7-2 to TRBJ2-5; perhaps TRBD1 as D (6 bases). This CDR3 region has 14 residues. The germline V gene encodes CDR1 SGHTA and CDR2 FQGNSA. Trimming shortened V by 1 base and J by 6 bases, and 12 bases separated the two germline ends.

The chain combines TRBV24-1 with TRBJ2-2; the match to TRBD1 covers 9 bases. This CDR3 has 14 residues. CDR1 and CDR2 from the germline V gene are KGHDR and SFDVKD. With V trimmed by 11 bases and J by 7 bases, 10 bases remained unmatched. CDR3 in amino acids: CASSPGQGVGELFF. The CDR3 DNA reads TGTGCCAGCTCCCCGGGACAGGGAGTCGGGGAGCTGTTTTTT.

The rearrangement joins TRBV29-1 to TRBJ2-5; 8 positions match TRBD2. Germline trimming cut 3 bases from V and 1 base from J; bases unmatched to any gene: 7. The CDR3 is 15 residues long. Germline CDR1 SQVTM, CDR2 ANQGSEA. The CDR3 DNA reads TGCAGCGTTGAGGCCAGCGGGGGCTTCCAAGAGACCCAGTACTTC. It yields the protein CSVEASGGFQETQYF.

This clone has a handful of counts. The chain has TRBV3-1 (or the pseudogene TRBV3-2) and TRBJ1-1, with no clear D. The CDR3 covers 15 residues. Trimming pared 0 bases from V and 2 bases from J, leaving 10 bases between. Germline CDR1 LGHDT, CDR2 YNNKEL (reference sequence). This CDR3 is CASSQDGRGNTEAFF. Here the CDR3 DNA reads TGTGCCAGCAGCCAAGATGGACGGGGAAACACTGAAGCTTTCTTT.

This CDR3 reads CASSFSGAASSYNEQFF. In DNA form, the CDR3 reads TGTGCCAGCAGTTTCAGCGGGGCCGCGAGCTCCTACAATGAGCAGTTCTTC. This rearrangement joins TRBV27 to TRBJ2-1, with 7 positions matching TRBD2. V was pared by 3 bases and J by 0 bases, with 8 bases of the junction left unmatched. The CDR3 extends over 17 amino acids. The germline CDR1 and CDR2 sequences are MNHEY and SMNVEV (reference sequence).

This clone showed up just a few times. The chain employs TRBV29-1 and TRBJ2-3; perhaps TRBD1 as D (6 bases). There are 13 residues in the CDR3. Germline V gene data show CDR1 as SQVTM and CDR2 as ANQGSEA. V dropped 8 bases and J dropped 1 base, with 13 bases sitting between them. Here the CDR3 reads CSSTGLGTDTQYF. For the CDR3, the DNA is TGCAGCAGTACAGGGCTCGGCACAGATACGCAGTATTTT.

The chain couples TRBV3-1 (or the pseudogene TRBV3-2) to TRBJ1-5, with 7 bases matching TRBD1. The V gene's germline CDR1 is LGHDT and CDR2 YNNKEL (reference sequence). V lost 4 bases, J lost 5 bases, and 8 bases stayed unmatched. The CDR3 is 15 residues long. CDR3 residues: CASSPGQAWDQPQHF. In DNA, the CDR3 is TGTGCCAGCAGCCCAGGACAGGCTTGGGATCAGCCCCAGCATTTT.